What follows is one TCR beta chain and its context. A much larger clone lies one base from this, so it may be a read error. This sample is part of a study of blood T cells in healthy people across ages. The CDR3 consists of 14 residues. In germline, CDR1 is LGHDT, CDR2 YNNKEL (reference sequence). Between the trimmed V and J ends, which lost 0 bases and 10 bases, there was a span of 12 bases. Primers used in a second PCR of about 6 to 11 cycles were a sample-barcoded 5' primer and a J-beta primer mix. One entry per CDR3 protein, called by TCRdb with MiXCR from the 5' RACE reads. Of 710,000 or so distinct CDR3 sequences in the sample, about 24% are singletons; the top ten hold roughly 22%.

Sequenced sample: blood. The TCR was taken from a man between 65 and 79 years old in good health. This sequence joins TRBV3-1 and TRBJ1-4, with D unresolved. Here the CDR3 reads CASSQEVSDGKLFF. The CDR3 DNA sequence: TGTGCCAGCAGCCAAGAGGTCTCGGATGGAAAACTGTTTTTT.